This T cell receptor (beta chain) was observed in a study of PD-L1 blockade in urothelial cancer. Study context: Blood was tested 3 weeks (second dose) and 6 weeks into treatment.

Clones were sequenced by immunoSEQ multiplex PCR, and TCRdb holds only the in-frame ones, with some missing. This repertoire shows about 52,000 clones, about 80% found once; its top ten account for roughly 1.3%. Time point reported: pretreatment peripheral blood. CDR3 length: 13 amino acids. Trimming removed 3 bases from V and 9 bases from J, with 9 bases in between. The V gene's germline CDR1 is LNHDA and CDR2 SQIVND (reference sequence). This clone showed up just a few times. The sample was PBMCs, taken around atezolizumab (anti-PD-L1) treatment. This receptor was obtained from a man aged 50-59 years with urothelial cancer. The chain couples TRBV19 to TRBJ1-6, with D uncertain. CDR3 amino acids: CASSIRVSSPLHF. CDR3 DNA sequence: TGTGCCAGTAGTATTCGGGTATCTTCACCCCTCCACTTT.